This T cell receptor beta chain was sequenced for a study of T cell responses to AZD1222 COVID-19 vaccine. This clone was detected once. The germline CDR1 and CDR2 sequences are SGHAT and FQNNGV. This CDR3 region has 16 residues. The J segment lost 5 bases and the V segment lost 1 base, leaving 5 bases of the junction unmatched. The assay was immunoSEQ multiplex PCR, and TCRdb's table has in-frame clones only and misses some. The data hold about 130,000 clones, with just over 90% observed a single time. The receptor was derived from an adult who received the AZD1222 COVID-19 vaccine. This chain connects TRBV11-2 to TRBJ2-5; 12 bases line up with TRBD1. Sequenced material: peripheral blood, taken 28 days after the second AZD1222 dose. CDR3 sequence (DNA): TGTGCCAGCAGCTTAGCTGGGACAGGGGGCTTGGAGACCCAGTACTTC. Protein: CASSLAGTGGLETQYF.